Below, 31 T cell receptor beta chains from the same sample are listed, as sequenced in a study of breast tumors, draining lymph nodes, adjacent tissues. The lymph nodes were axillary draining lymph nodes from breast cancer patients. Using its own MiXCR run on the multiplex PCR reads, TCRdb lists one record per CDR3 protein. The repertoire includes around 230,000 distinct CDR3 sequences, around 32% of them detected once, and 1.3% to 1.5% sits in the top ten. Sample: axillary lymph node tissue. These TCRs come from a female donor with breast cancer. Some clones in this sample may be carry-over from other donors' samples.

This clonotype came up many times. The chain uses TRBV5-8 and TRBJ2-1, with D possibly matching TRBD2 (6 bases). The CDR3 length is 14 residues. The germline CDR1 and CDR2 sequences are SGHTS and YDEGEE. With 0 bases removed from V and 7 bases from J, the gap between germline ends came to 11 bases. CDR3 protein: CASSLGFAGNEQFF. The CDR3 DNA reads TGTGCCAGCAGCTTGGGTTTTGCGGGGAATGAGCAGTTCTTC. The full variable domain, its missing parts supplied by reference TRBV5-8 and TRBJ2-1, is EAGVTQSPTHLIKTRGQQATLRCSPISGHTSVYWYQQALGLGLQFLLWYDEGEERNRGNFPPRFSGRQFPNYSSELNVNALELEDSALYLCASSLGFAGNEQFFGPGTRLTVL.

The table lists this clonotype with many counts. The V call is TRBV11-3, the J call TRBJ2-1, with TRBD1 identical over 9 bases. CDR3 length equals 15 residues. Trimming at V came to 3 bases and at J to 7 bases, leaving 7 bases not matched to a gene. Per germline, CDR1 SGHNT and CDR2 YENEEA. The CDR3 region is CASSFPGQGRNEQFF. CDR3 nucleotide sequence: TGTGCCAGCAGCTTCCCGGGACAGGGTCGGAATGAGCAGTTCTTC.

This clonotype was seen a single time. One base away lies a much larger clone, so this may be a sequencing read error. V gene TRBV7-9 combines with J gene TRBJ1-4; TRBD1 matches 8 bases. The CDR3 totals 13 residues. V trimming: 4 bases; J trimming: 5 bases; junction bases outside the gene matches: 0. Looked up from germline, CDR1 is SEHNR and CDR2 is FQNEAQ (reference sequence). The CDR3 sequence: CASSWTGNEKLFF. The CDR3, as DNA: TGTGCCAGCAGCTGGACAGGGAATGAAAAACTGTTTTTT.

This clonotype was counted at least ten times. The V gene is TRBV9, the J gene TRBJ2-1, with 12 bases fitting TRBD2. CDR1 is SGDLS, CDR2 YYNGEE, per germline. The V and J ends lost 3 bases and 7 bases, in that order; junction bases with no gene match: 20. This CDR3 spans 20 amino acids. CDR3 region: CASSGAPGTSGLPIGNEQFF. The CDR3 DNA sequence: TGTGCCAGCAGCGGAGCCCCCGGGACTAGCGGGTTACCAATCGGGAATGAGCAGTTCTTC. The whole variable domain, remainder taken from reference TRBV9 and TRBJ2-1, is DSGVTQTPKHLITATGQRVTLRCSPRSGDLSVYWYQQSLDQGLQFLIQYYNGEERAKGNILERFSAQQFPDLHSELNLSSLELGDSALYFCASSGAPGTSGLPIGNEQFFGPGTRLTVL.

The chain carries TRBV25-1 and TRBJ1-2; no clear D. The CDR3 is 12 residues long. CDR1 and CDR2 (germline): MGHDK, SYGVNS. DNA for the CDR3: TGTGCTAGACCGACGACCAACTATGGCTACACCTTC. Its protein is CARPTTNYGYTF.

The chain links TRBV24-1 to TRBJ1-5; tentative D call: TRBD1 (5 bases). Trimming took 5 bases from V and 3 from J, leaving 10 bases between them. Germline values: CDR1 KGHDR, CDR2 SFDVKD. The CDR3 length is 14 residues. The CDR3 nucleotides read TGTGCCACCAGTGGAGGGGCACTCAATCAGCCCCAGCATTTT. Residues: CATSGGALNQPQHF.

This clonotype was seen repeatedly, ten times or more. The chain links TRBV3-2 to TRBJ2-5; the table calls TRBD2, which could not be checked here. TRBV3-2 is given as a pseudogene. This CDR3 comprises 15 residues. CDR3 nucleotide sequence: TGTGCCAGCAGCCAAGGGAGCGGGAAAGAAGAGACCCAGTACTTC. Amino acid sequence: CASSQGSGKEETQYF.

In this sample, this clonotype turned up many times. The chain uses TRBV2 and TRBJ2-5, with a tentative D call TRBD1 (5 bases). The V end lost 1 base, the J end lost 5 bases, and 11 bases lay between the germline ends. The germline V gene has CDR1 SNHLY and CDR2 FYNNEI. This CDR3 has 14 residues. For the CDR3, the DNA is TGTGCCAGCAGTGAAGACCAGGGCGCCGAGACCCAGTACTTC. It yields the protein CASSEDQGAETQYF.

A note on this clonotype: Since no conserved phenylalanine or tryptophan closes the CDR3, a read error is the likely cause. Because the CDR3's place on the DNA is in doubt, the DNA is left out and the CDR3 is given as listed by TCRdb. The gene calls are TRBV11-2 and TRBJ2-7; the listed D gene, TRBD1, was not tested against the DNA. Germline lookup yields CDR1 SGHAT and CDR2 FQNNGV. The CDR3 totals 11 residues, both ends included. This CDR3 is CASNTGYEPYY.

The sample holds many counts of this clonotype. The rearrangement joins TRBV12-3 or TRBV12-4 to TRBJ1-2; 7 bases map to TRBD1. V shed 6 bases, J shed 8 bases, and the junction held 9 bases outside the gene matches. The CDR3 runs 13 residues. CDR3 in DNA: TGTGCCAGCAGCTGGACAGGTCGGGGAGGCTACACCTTC. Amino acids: CASSWTGRGGYTF.

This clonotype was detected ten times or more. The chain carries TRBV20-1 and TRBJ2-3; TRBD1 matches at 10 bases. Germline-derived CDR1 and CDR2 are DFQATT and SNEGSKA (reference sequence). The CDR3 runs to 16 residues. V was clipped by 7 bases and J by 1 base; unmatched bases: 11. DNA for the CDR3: TGCAGTGTTGAGACAACCGGGACAGGGGGCACAGATACGCAGTATTTT. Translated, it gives CSVETTGTGGTDTQYF.

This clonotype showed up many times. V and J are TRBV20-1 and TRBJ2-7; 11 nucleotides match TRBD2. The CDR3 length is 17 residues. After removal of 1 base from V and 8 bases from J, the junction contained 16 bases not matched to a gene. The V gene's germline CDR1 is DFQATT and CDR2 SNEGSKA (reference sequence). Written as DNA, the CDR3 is TGCAGTGCTAGAGTGCCAACCCCACTAGCGGGAGTAAAGAAGCAGTACTTC. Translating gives CSARVPTPLAGVKKQYF.

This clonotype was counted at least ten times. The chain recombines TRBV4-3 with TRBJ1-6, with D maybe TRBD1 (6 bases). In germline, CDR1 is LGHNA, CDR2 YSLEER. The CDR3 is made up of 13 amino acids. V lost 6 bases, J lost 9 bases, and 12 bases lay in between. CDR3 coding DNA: TGCGCCAGCAGTTCCGGAGGGGGTTCACCCCTCCACTTT. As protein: CASSSGGGSPLHF.

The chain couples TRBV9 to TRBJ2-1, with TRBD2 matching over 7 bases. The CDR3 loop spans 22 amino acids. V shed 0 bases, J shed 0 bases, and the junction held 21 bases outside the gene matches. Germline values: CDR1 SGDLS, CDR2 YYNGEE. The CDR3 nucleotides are TGTGCCAGCAGCGTAGCACAAAGTCCGGTGCTAGCGGCCTTCAGCTCCTACAATGAGCAGTTCTTC. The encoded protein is CASSVAQSPVLAAFSSYNEQFF.

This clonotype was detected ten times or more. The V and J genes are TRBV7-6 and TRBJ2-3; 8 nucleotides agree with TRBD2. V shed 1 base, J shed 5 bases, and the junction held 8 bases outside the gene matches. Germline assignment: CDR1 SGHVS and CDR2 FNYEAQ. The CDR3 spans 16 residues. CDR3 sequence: CASSLEGGRRGDTQYF. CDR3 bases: TGTGCCAGCAGCTTAGAGGGCGGGAGGCGGGGAGATACGCAGTATTTT.

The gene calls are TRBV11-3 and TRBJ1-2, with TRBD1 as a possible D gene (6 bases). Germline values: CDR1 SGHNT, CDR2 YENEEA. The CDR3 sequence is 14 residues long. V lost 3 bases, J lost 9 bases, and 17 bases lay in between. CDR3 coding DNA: TGTGCCAGCAGCTTTCCAGGGGCGGGAATGAGCTACACCTTC. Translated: CASSFPGAGMSYTF. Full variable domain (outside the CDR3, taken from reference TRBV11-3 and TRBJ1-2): EAGVVQSPRYKIIEKKQPVAFWCNPISGHNTLYWYLQNLGQGPELLIRYENEEAVDDSQLPKDRFSAERLKGVDSTLKIQPAELGDSAVYLCASSFPGAGMSYTFGSGTRLTVV.

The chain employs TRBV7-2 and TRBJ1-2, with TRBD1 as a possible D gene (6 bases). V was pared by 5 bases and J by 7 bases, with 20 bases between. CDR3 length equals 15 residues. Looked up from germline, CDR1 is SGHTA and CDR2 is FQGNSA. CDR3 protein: CASSPPGAGATGYTF. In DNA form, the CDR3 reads TGTGCCAGCAGCCCACCGGGGGCCGGGGCCACTGGCTACACCTTC.

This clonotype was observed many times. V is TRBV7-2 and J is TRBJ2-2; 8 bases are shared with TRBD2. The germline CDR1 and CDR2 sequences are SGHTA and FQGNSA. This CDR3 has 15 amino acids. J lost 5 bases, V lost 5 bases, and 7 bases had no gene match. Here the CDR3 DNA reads TGTGCCAGCAGCAGCCAGCGGGAGATTACCGGGGAGCTGTTTTTT. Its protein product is CASSSQREITGELFF.

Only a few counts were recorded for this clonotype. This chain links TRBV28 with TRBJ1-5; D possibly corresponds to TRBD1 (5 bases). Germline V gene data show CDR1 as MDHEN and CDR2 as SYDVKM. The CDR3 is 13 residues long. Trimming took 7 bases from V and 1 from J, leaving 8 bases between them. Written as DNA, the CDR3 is TGTGCCAGCACCTGGGGCAGCAATCAGCCCCAGCATTTT. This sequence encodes CASTWGSNQPQHF.

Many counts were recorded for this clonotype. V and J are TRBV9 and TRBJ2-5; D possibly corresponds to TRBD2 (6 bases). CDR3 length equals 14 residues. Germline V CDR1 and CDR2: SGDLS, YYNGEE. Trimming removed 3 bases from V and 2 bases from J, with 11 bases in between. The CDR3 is CASSAQGLQETQYF. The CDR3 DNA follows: TGTGCCAGCAGCGCCCAGGGACTTCAAGAGACCCAGTACTTC.

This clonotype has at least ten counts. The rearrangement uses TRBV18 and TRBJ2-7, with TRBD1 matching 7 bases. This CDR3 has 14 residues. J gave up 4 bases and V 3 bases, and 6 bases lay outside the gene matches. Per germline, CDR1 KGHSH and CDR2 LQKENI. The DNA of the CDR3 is TGTGCCAGCTCACCGGACAGGACTGGGTACGAGCAGTACTTC. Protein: CASSPDRTGYEQYF.

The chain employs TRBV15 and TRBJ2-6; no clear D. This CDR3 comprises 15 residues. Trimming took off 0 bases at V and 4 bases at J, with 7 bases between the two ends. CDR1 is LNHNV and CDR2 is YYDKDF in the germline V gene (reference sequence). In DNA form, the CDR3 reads TGTGCCACCAGCAGAGAACCACCGGGGGCCAACGTCCTGACTTTC. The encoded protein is CATSREPPGANVLTF.

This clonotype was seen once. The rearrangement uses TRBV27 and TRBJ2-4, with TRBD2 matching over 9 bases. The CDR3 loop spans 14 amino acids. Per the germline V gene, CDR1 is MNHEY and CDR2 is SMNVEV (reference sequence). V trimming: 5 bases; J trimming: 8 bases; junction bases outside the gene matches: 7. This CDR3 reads CASSIGLAGYIQYF. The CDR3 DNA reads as TGTGCCAGCAGTATCGGCCTAGCGGGATACATTCAGTACTTC.

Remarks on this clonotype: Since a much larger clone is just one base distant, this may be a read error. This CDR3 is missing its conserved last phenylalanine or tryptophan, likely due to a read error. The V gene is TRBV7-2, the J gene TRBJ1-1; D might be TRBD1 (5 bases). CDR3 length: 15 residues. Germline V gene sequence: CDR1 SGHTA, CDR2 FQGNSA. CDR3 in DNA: TGTGCGAGTCGAATCTCCCGGGGGACCGGGACTGAAGCTTTCGTT. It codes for CASRISRGTGTEAFV.

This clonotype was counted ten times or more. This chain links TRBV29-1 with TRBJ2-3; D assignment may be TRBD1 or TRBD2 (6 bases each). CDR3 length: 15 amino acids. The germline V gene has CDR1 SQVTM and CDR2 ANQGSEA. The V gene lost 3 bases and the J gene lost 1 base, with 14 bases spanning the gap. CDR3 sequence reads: CSVDMGGHRTDTQYF. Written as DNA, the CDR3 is TGCAGCGTTGATATGGGGGGCCACCGCACAGATACGCAGTATTTT.

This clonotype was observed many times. Written as DNA, the CDR3 is TGTGCCTGGAAGTTCCAAGAGACCCAGTACTTC. Amino acid sequence: CAWKFQETQYF. V gene TRBV30 combines with J gene TRBJ2-5; D ambiguous. Trimming stripped 4 bases from V and 1 base from J, with 4 bases between. The CDR3 spans 11 residues. CDR1 is GTSNPN and CDR2 is SVGIG in the germline V gene (reference sequence).

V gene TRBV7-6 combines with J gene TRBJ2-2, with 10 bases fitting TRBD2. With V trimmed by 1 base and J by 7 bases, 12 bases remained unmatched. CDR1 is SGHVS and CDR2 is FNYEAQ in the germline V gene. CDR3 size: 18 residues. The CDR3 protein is CASSLVGRSGRAGGELFF. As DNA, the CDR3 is TGTGCCAGCAGCTTAGTGGGTCGGAGCGGGAGGGCTGGCGGGGAGCTGTTTTTT.

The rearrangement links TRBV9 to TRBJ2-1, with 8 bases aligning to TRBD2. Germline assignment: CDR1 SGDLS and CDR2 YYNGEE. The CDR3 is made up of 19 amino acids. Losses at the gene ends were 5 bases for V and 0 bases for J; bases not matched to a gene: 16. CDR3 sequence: CASSRSGSGILRSYNEQFF. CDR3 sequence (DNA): TGTGCCAGCAGTCGGTCCGGTAGCGGGATCCTCCGCTCCTACAATGAGCAGTTCTTC. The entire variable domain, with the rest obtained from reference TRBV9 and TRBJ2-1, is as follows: DSGVTQTPKHLITATGQRVTLRCSPRSGDLSVYWYQQSLDQGLQFLIQYYNGEERAKGNILERFSAQQFPDLHSELNLSSLELGDSALYFCASSRSGSGILRSYNEQFFGPGTRLTVL.

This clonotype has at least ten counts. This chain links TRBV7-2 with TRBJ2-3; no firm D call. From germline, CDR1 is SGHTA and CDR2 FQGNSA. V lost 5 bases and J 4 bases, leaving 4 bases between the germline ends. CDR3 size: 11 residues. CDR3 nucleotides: TGTGCCAGCAGCGCCTCAGATACGCAGTATTTT. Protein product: CASSASDTQYF.

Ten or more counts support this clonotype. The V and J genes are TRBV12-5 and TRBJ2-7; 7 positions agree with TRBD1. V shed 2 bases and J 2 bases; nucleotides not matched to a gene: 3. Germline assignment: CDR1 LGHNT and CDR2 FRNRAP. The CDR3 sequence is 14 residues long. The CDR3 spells CASGLNQGAYEQYF. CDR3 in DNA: TGTGCTAGTGGTTTGAACCAGGGGGCCTACGAGCAGTACTTC.

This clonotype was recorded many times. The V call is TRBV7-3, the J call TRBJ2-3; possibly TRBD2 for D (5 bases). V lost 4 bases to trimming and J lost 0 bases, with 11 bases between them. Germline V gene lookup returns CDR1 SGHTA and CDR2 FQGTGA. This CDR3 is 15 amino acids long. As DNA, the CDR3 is TGTGCCAGCAGCTCCCGGGGAGATAGCACAGATACGCAGTATTTT. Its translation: CASSSRGDSTDTQYF.